The next 11 T cell receptor beta chains were all read from a single sample in a study of blood T cell repertoires in COVID-19. TCRdb's copy holds only in-frame clones and misses some; the assay was immunoSEQ multiplex PCR. The sample shows fewer than 500,000 clones, roughly 88% of them seen only once. Specimen: PBMCs or T cells enriched from blood (not recorded which). All receptors derive from a woman aged 25 to 45 with acute COVID-19.

This chain joins TRBV5-1 and TRBJ2-1; D gene unclear. The CDR3 is made up of 16 amino acids. Germline CDR1 is SGHRS and CDR2 is YFSETQ. Trimming pared 4 bases from V and 6 bases from J, leaving 20 bases between. CDR3 amino acids: CASSPGTLESLNEQFF. CDR3 DNA: TGCGCCAGCAGCCCTGGTACGCTAGAATCCCTCAATGAGCAGTTCTTC.

V usage is TRBV2 and J usage is TRBJ2-3; possibly TRBD2 for D (5 bases). V was trimmed by 3 bases and J by 6 bases, leaving 16 bases between them. Looked up from germline, CDR1 is SNHLY and CDR2 is FYNNEI. CDR3 length: 15 amino acids. CDR3 region: CASSDDYPPHDTQYF. The CDR3 DNA is TGTGCCAGCAGTGACGACTACCCTCCCCATGATACGCAGTATTTT.

As DNA, the CDR3 is TGTGCCAGCAGCTTATATTCCAGCGTGAACACTGAAGCTTTCTTT. Translation: CASSLYSSVNTEAFF. The chain is built from TRBV7-2 and TRBJ1-1; D is unresolved. This CDR3 contains 15 residues. CDR1 SGHTA and CDR2 FQGNSA come from the germline V gene. Trimming stripped 2 bases from V and 0 bases from J, with 10 bases between.

J is TRBJ1-1 and V is TRBV13; weak D call: TRBD1 (5 bases). This CDR3 contains 13 residues. V shed 5 bases and J shed 10 bases, with 17 bases lying between them. Looked up from germline, CDR1 is PRHDT and CDR2 is FYEKMQ (reference sequence). The DNA for the CDR3 is TGTGCCAGCAGCCCCGGACGGGGGGGACTAGCTTTCTTT. As protein: CASSPGRGGLAFF.

The CDR3: CSVYPDRTGTEAFF. CDR3 bases: TGCAGCGTGTATCCGGACAGGACGGGCACTGAAGCTTTCTTT. The chain uses TRBV29-1 and TRBJ1-1; 7 positions match TRBD1. The length of the CDR3 is 14 residues. The V gene end was trimmed by 6 bases and the J gene end by 4 bases; junction bases not matched to a gene: 11. Germline V gene lookup returns CDR1 SQVTM and CDR2 ANQGSEA. Full variable domain (remainder filled in from reference TRBV29-1 and TRBJ1-1): SAVISQKPSRDICQRGTSLTIQCQVDSQVTMMFWYRQQPGQSLTLIATANQGSEATYESGFVIDKFPISRPNLTFSTLTVSNMSPEDSSIYLCSVYPDRTGTEAFFGQGTRLTVV.

The CDR3 DNA follows: TGTGCCAGCAGTTACTCAAGGGGGGATACGCAGTATTTT. Its translation is CASSYSRGDTQYF. The chain is built from TRBV6-5 and TRBJ2-3; tentative D call: TRBD1 (6 bases). The CDR3 has 13 amino acids. The germline V and J ends were trimmed by 0 bases and 6 bases, with 7 bases remaining between them. CDR1 is MNHEY, CDR2 SVGAGI, per germline.

This chain joins TRBV6-5 and TRBJ1-1; possible D gene TRBD1, 6 bases. V lost 2 bases to trimming and J lost 1 base, with 8 bases between them. CDR1 is MNHEY and CDR2 is SVGAGI in the germline V gene. The CDR3 totals 14 residues. The CDR3 protein is CASSYGGQNTEAFF. DNA of the CDR3: TGTGCCAGCAGTTACGGGGGACAGAACACTGAAGCTTTCTTT.

The chain couples TRBV12-5 to TRBJ2-3, with TRBD2 matching 10 bases. This CDR3 spans 16 amino acids. Germline V gene lookup returns CDR1 LGHNT and CDR2 FRNRAP. V was clipped by 0 bases and J by 1 base; unmatched bases: 1. This CDR3 is CASGLVTSGGTDTQYF. CDR3 DNA: TGTGCTAGTGGTTTGGTAACTAGCGGGGGCACAGATACGCAGTATTTT.

The chain couples TRBV6-5 to TRBJ1-3; D perhaps matches TRBD1 (5 bases). CDR1 MNHEY and CDR2 SVGAGI come from the germline V gene. The V end was cut by 4 bases, the J end by 6 bases, with 13 bases between. The CDR3 spans 14 residues. CDR3 protein: CASSSLTDLNTIYF. The CDR3, as DNA: TGTGCCAGCAGTTCACTGACAGATTTAAACACCATATATTTT.

This chain links TRBV5-1 with TRBJ1-4, with D maybe TRBD1 (6 bases). CDR1 and CDR2 (germline): SGHRS, YFSETQ. Trimming removed 0 bases from V and 5 bases from J, with 11 bases in between. The CDR3 is 15 residues long. In DNA, the CDR3 is TGCGCCAGCAGCTTGGGAGGGGGTTGGAATGAAAAACTGTTTTTT. It translates to CASSLGGGWNEKLFF.

The V and J genes are TRBV5-1 and TRBJ1-2; the match to TRBD1 covers 10 bases. The CDR3 loop spans 16 amino acids. The V segment lost 5 bases and the J segment 8 bases; nucleotides outside the gene matches: 15. CDR1 is SGHRS and CDR2 is YFSETQ in the germline V gene. The CDR3 region is CASRTGTGASIGGYTF. As DNA, the CDR3 is TGCGCCAGCAGAACCGGGACAGGGGCGTCAATTGGGGGCTACACCTTC.